This TCR beta chain appears in the sequencing data of a study of T cell repertoires in cytomegalovirus infection. Study-wide context: It can be stated that public TCR beta signatures indicated CMV infection as well as a matching HLA type. Findings and limits, study-wide: Of the TCR beta families, the public ones yielded a cumulative frequency that identified carriers of CMV plus the relevant HLA. HLA-C-restricted TCR beta clonotypes specific for CMV led the ex vivo response.

This clonotype was seen more than once but under ten times. The antigen is undetermined. Germline loops: CDR1 DFQATT, CDR2 SNEGSKA (reference sequence). V lost 4 bases to trimming and J lost 4 bases, with 11 bases between them. The CDR3 length is 13 residues. TCRdb fed the reads into MiXCR, producing one record per CDR3 protein. The sample contains around 450,000 distinct CDR3 sequences, approximately 10% of which appear only once. This TCR came from a human donor in good health (CMV status not recorded). Some clones in this sample may be carry-over from other donors' samples. V is TRBV20-1 and J is TRBJ2-1; possibly TRBD2 for D (5 bases). Sequenced: PBMCs. The CDR3 DNA reads TGCAGTGCTATAGCGATTTTATACAATGAGCAGTTCTTC. This sequence encodes CSAIAILYNEQFF.